Listed below are T cell receptor beta chains from one sample, sequenced in a study of blood T cell repertoires in COVID-19. Repertoires were generated with immunoSEQ multiplex PCR, while TCRdb's copy carries only in-frame clones and drops some. The table records under 300,000 clones, roughly 87% of them present only once. The sequencing sample was made of peripheral blood. The receptors here all came from a man aged 55 to 70 who had recovered from COVID-19. Both conserved end residues are part of each CDR3. Each record gives: CDR3 protein, clone size, J gene, V gene, D gene. D genes are given only for firm matches. Clone size appears in some rows only: once, few, many, or a class for an expanded clone.

CDR3aa: CASSYQGQPNEKLFF
abundance: few
j_gene: TRBJ1-4
v_gene: TRBV5-1
d_gene: TRBD1

CDR3aa: CAISRSTDTQYF
abundance: few
j_gene: TRBJ2-3
v_gene: TRBV10-3
d_gene: -

CDR3aa: CASSGDKTGIPLYGYTF
abundance: -
j_gene: TRBJ1-2
v_gene: TRBV19
d_gene: -

CDR3aa: CASSLPGSSYEQYF
abundance: -
j_gene: TRBJ2-7
v_gene: TRBV5-1
d_gene: -

CDR3aa: CASSQNRDGYTF
abundance: -
j_gene: TRBJ1-2
v_gene: TRBV5-1
d_gene: -

CDR3aa: CASSAGPHLEWDIQYF
abundance: few
j_gene: TRBJ2-4
v_gene: TRBV18
d_gene: -

CDR3aa: CAWAPSGEETQYF
abundance: -
j_gene: TRBJ2-5
v_gene: TRBV30
d_gene: TRBD2

CDR3aa: CASRRGQGKYF
abundance: -
j_gene: TRBJ2-4
v_gene: TRBV19
d_gene: TRBD1

CDR3aa: CASGLGPPFRSYEQYF
abundance: -
j_gene: TRBJ2-7
v_gene: TRBV12-5
d_gene: -

CDR3aa: CASSEVGQNQPQHF
abundance: -
j_gene: TRBJ1-5
v_gene: TRBV2
d_gene: -

CDR3aa: CASRQGSLNQPQHF
abundance: -
j_gene: TRBJ1-5
v_gene: TRBV6-5
d_gene: -

CDR3aa: CASSGGTSVETQYF
abundance: -
j_gene: TRBJ2-5
v_gene: TRBV9
d_gene: TRBD2

CDR3aa: CATGSSGGGARNEQFF
abundance: -
j_gene: TRBJ2-1
v_gene: TRBV24-1
d_gene: TRBD2

CDR3aa: CASSLVQGWIYTEAFF
abundance: -
j_gene: TRBJ1-1
v_gene: TRBV7-8
d_gene: -

CDR3aa: CASSLTQGSTNEKLFF
abundance: -
j_gene: TRBJ1-4
v_gene: TRBV4-2
d_gene: TRBD1

CDR3aa: CASSQDGFPNQPQHF
abundance: -
j_gene: TRBJ1-5
v_gene: TRBV4-1
d_gene: -

CDR3aa: CAISEGTGAPYEQYF
abundance: -
j_gene: TRBJ2-7
v_gene: TRBV10-3
d_gene: TRBD1

CDR3aa: CAWSRLAGEETQYF
abundance: -
j_gene: TRBJ2-5
v_gene: TRBV30
d_gene: TRBD2

CDR3aa: CASSLAGRSTDTQYF
abundance: once
j_gene: TRBJ2-3
v_gene: TRBV5-1
d_gene: -

CDR3aa: CSASSGKETQYF
abundance: -
j_gene: TRBJ2-5
v_gene: TRBV20-1
d_gene: -

CDR3aa: CASSKQRETGELFF
abundance: -
j_gene: TRBJ2-2
v_gene: TRBV18
d_gene: -

CDR3aa: CASSPGSYGYTF
abundance: -
j_gene: TRBJ1-2
v_gene: TRBV10-2
d_gene: -

CDR3aa: CATSEGTVTDTQYF
abundance: -
j_gene: TRBJ2-3
v_gene: TRBV24-1
d_gene: TRBD1

CDR3aa: CASSSAPGQGYSPLHF
abundance: -
j_gene: TRBJ1-6
v_gene: TRBV7-2
d_gene: TRBD1

CDR3aa: CASITGVGGEKLFF
abundance: -
j_gene: TRBJ1-4
v_gene: TRBV2
d_gene: -

CDR3aa: CASSETGGRGEQYF
abundance: -
j_gene: TRBJ2-7
v_gene: TRBV2
d_gene: TRBD1

CDR3aa: CASRTDSYEQYF
abundance: few
j_gene: TRBJ2-7
v_gene: TRBV5-1
d_gene: -

CDR3aa: CASSADRNTIYGYTF
abundance: -
j_gene: TRBJ1-2
v_gene: TRBV18
d_gene: -

CDR3aa: CASSILAGNEQYF
abundance: -
j_gene: TRBJ2-7
v_gene: TRBV19
d_gene: TRBD2

CDR3aa: CASSPSDGQFSGNTIYF
abundance: -
j_gene: TRBJ1-3
v_gene: TRBV25-1
d_gene: -

CDR3aa: CASSLEGRGGSPLHF
abundance: -
j_gene: TRBJ1-6
v_gene: TRBV7-6
d_gene: -

CDR3aa: CASTYFSGQGRNYGYTF
abundance: few
j_gene: TRBJ1-2
v_gene: TRBV5-6
d_gene: TRBD1

CDR3aa: CSASLTSLGEQFF
abundance: -
j_gene: TRBJ2-1
v_gene: TRBV20-1
d_gene: TRBD2